The 10 T cell receptor beta chains in this list originate from one sample, sequenced in a study of blood T cells in healthy people across ages. It was with a sample-barcoded 5' primer and a J-beta primer mix that a second PCR of about 7 to 12 cycles was run. TCRdb ran MiXCR on the 5' RACE reads and lists one entry per CDR3 protein. The data hold over 1,200,000 distinct CDR3 sequences, with 59% observed a single time. Input material: blood. These receptors all stem from a man between 18 and 29 years old in good health.

The chain recombines TRBV10-3 with TRBJ1-2, with TRBD1 matching 8 bases. The CDR3 loop spans 12 amino acids. With 8 bases clipped from V and 4 bases from J, the junction kept 3 bases outside the gene matches. In germline, CDR1 is ENHRY, CDR2 SYGVKD. DNA of the CDR3: TGTGCCATCGAGGACAGGGTCTATGGCTACACCTTC. Its protein product is CAIEDRVYGYTF.

In this sample, this clonotype turned up a few times. The chain joins TRBV13 to TRBJ2-5, with TRBD2 matching over 8 bases. Germline CDR1 PRHDT, CDR2 FYEKMQ (reference sequence). J gave up 3 bases and V 1 base, and 4 bases lay outside the gene matches. CDR3 length equals 15 residues. The CDR3 spells CASSLVGSGEETQYF. DNA of the CDR3: TGTGCCAGCAGCTTAGTAGGTAGCGGGGAAGAGACCCAGTACTTC.

Only a few counts were recorded for this clonotype. This chain links TRBV27 with TRBJ2-6; D perhaps matches TRBD1 (5 bases). The germline gives CDR1 MNHEY, CDR2 SMNVEV (reference sequence). The ends were cut back, 6 bases at V and 4 bases at J, with 19 bases in the middle. This CDR3 is 17 amino acids long. CDR3 bases: TGTGCCAGCAGGCCTTTGGTGGACAAGGCGGGGGCCAACGTCCTGACTTTC. Translated, it gives CASRPLVDKAGANVLTF.

The V call is TRBV20-1, the J call TRBJ1-5; 9 bases line up with TRBD1. J was trimmed by 9 bases and V by 3 bases; bases with no gene match: 3. Germline V gene lookup returns CDR1 DFQATT and CDR2 SNEGSKA (reference sequence). The CDR3 extends over 12 amino acids. In DNA form, the CDR3 reads TGCAGTGCTAGGCCGGGACAGGGGCCCCAGCATTTT. As protein: CSARPGQGPQHF.

The sample holds a few counts of this clonotype. This rearrangement joins TRBV11-2 to TRBJ2-7; no definite D call. V lost 0 bases and J lost 0, with 15 bases in between. Germline lookup yields CDR1 SGHAT and CDR2 FQNNGV. The CDR3 length is 17 residues. The CDR3 DNA reads as TGTGCCAGCAGCTTAGATCTTGACGTGCTGAGCTCCTACGAGCAGTACTTC. It translates to CASSLDLDVLSSYEQYF.

V and J are TRBV20-1 and TRBJ2-1; 7 bases map to TRBD1. The CDR3 runs 16 residues. The V gene end was trimmed by 2 bases and the J gene end by 2 bases; junction bases not matched to a gene: 9. CDR1 DFQATT and CDR2 SNEGSKA come from the germline V gene (reference sequence). The CDR3 region is CSARLARQGAYNEQFF. The CDR3 DNA sequence: TGCAGTGCTAGACTCGCTCGGCAGGGGGCCTACAATGAGCAGTTCTTC.

Regarding this clonotype: One end of the junction does not line up with germline, which may come from a read error. V is TRBV5-6 and J is TRBJ2-5; D gene uncertain. The J call could be wrong; TRBJ2-7 is a better fit for the DNA end. The germline CDR1 and CDR2 sequences are SGHDT and YYEEEE. This CDR3 has 12 amino acids. The CDR3 spells CASTKTVHEQYF. CDR3 nucleotides: TGTGCTAGCACAAAGACCGTTCACGAGCAGTACTTC.

The J gene is TRBJ2-1, the V gene TRBV29-1; TRBD1 is a possible D gene (5 bases). Germline loops: CDR1 SQVTM, CDR2 ANQGSEA. The CDR3 runs 15 residues. V was pared by 5 bases and J by 2 bases, with 16 bases between. CDR3 sequence (DNA): TGCAGCGTTACCGCACAGGACCCCACCTACAATGAGCAGTTCTTC. This sequence encodes CSVTAQDPTYNEQFF.

The chain employs TRBV5-1 and TRBJ2-1; D unresolved. From germline, CDR1 is SGHRS and CDR2 YFSETQ. Trimming stripped 4 bases from V and 9 bases from J, with 17 bases between. This CDR3 region has 14 residues. The CDR3 sequence: CASSPLPDESEQFF. CDR3 nucleotide sequence: TGCGCCAGCAGCCCCCTGCCGGATGAGAGTGAGCAGTTCTTC.

The DNA of the CDR3 is TGCAGCGTTGGGGGGGGGAGCCAGCCCCAGCATTTT. This codes for CSVGGGSQPQHF. This chain uses TRBV29-1 with TRBJ1-5; a possible D gene is TRBD1 (5 bases). This CDR3 spans 12 amino acids. Trimming cost V 4 bases and J 7 bases, with 11 bases left between them. The V gene's germline CDR1 is SQVTM and CDR2 ANQGSEA.